Presented here are 13 T cell receptor beta chains from one specimen sequenced in a study of blood T cell repertoires in COVID-19. Method: immunoSEQ multiplex PCR; TCRdb's copy keeps in-frame clones and lacks some. The sample holds about 20,000 clones, around 89% seen once. Material: peripheral blood. The source of these receptors is a woman in her sixties or seventies with active COVID-19.

The V and J genes are TRBV19 and TRBJ1-4; D is unresolved. The V and J ends lost 7 bases and 13 bases respectively, with 16 bases between them. This CDR3 spans 12 amino acids. CDR1 and CDR2 (germline): LNHDA, SQIVND (reference sequence). CDR3 sequence reads: CASTPRRGVLFF. The CDR3 coding sequence is TGTGCCAGTACCCCCCGACGGGGTGTACTGTTTTTT.

The chain links TRBV2 to TRBJ2-3; D not certain. Per germline, CDR1 SNHLY and CDR2 FYNNEI. The CDR3 has 13 residues. Trimming cost V 5 bases and J 2 bases, with 8 bases left between them. The CDR3 reads CASSIRFTDTQYF. CDR3 in DNA: TGTGCCAGCAGTATCAGGTTCACAGATACGCAGTATTTT.

The chain joins TRBV4-2 to TRBJ1-1, with TRBD1 matching 8 bases. This CDR3 is built from 15 residues. CDR1 is LGHNA and CDR2 is YNFKEQ in the germline V gene. V shed 1 base, J shed 5 bases, and the junction held 6 bases outside the gene matches. The CDR3 protein is CASSQVRTGGTEAFF. CDR3 nucleotide sequence: TGTGCCAGCAGCCAAGTCCGTACAGGGGGTACTGAAGCTTTCTTT.

In its sample, this clone was seen once. V usage is TRBV18 and J usage is TRBJ2-3; 8 bases are a match to TRBD1. V dropped 6 bases and J dropped 2; count of bases not matched to a gene: 7. The CDR3 is 15 amino acids. Germline V gene data show CDR1 as KGHSH and CDR2 as LQKENI. CDR3 in amino acids: CASSQGTGHTDTQYF. CDR3 coding DNA: TGTGCCAGCTCCCAGGGGACAGGCCACACAGATACGCAGTATTTT.

V is TRBV3-1 (or the pseudogene TRBV3-2) and J is TRBJ2-5, with 9 positions matching TRBD1. J lost 2 bases, V lost 7 bases, and 14 bases had no gene match. In germline, CDR1 is LGHDT, CDR2 YNNKEL (reference sequence). The CDR3 runs to 17 residues. The CDR3 sequence: CASTKGTGYEGQETQYF. CDR3 coding DNA: TGTGCCAGCACCAAAGGGACAGGGTATGAGGGGCAAGAGACCCAGTACTTC.

The chain links TRBV29-1 to TRBJ2-5, with 7 positions matching TRBD1. CDR1 and CDR2 (germline): SQVTM, ANQGSEA. Trimming took 4 bases from V and 0 from J; bases not matched to a gene: 2. The CDR3 spans 13 residues. The CDR3 sequence is CSVGTGHQETQYF. In DNA form, the CDR3 reads TGCAGCGTTGGGACAGGACACCAAGAGACCCAGTACTTC.

The genes are TRBV12-2 and TRBJ1-2. TRBV12-2 is flagged as a pseudogene. The CDR3 has 16 residues. CDR3: CASRLKREESLHGYTF. Here the CDR3 DNA reads TGTGCAAGTCGCTTAAAGAGGGAAGAAAGCCTTCATGGCTACACCTTC.

The V call is TRBV28, the J call TRBJ2-1; 11 bases align to TRBD2. J was trimmed by 6 bases and V by 6 bases; bases with no gene match: 4. The CDR3 consists of 14 residues. Germline V gene sequence: CDR1 MDHEN, CDR2 SYDVKM. The CDR3 spells CASRTSGGSNEQFF. Written as DNA, the CDR3 is TGTGCCAGCAGAACTAGCGGGGGTTCCAATGAGCAGTTCTTC.

CDR3 amino acids: CASSGRDRVLRNTGELFF. DNA of the CDR3: TGTGCCAGCAGCGGTCGGGACAGGGTCCTCCGGAACACCGGGGAGCTGTTTTTT. This rearrangement joins TRBV9 to TRBJ2-2; 9 bases agree with TRBD1. Per germline, CDR1 SGDLS and CDR2 YYNGEE. V was clipped by 3 bases and J by 1 base; unmatched bases: 10. The CDR3 is 18 residues long.

The rearrangement links TRBV3-1 (or the pseudogene TRBV3-2) to TRBJ2-5; 8 bases are shared with TRBD1. Germline V CDR1 and CDR2: LGHDT, YNNKEL (reference sequence). The CDR3 is 16 amino acids. V trimming: 0 bases; J trimming: 5 bases; junction bases outside the gene matches: 8. The CDR3 here is CASSQEGQAGRETQYF. CDR3 in DNA: TGTGCCAGCAGCCAAGAGGGACAGGCGGGGCGGGAGACCCAGTACTTC.

This clone occurred once. The rearrangement links TRBV19 to TRBJ1-4; the D is unclear. The CDR3 totals 15 residues. Germline lookup yields CDR1 LNHDA and CDR2 SQIVND (reference sequence). V gave up 5 bases and J gave up 8 bases, with 18 bases separating them. The CDR3 loop is CASSAEDYVGEKLFF. In DNA form, the CDR3 reads TGTGCCAGTAGTGCCGAGGACTACGTGGGGGAAAAACTGTTTTTT.

This chain connects TRBV21-1 to TRBJ2-1; the D call in the table, TRBD1, was not verified against the DNA. TRBV21-1 corresponds to a pseudogene. This CDR3 is 15 amino acids long. The CDR3 reads CASSKKRGPNNEQFF. The CDR3 DNA reads as TGTGCCAGCAGCAAAAAAAGGGGCCCTAACAATGAGCAGTTCTTC.

V and J are TRBV7-2 and TRBJ2-1; 7 bases align to TRBD1. The germline CDR1 and CDR2 sequences are SGHTA and FQGNSA. V trimming: 5 bases; J trimming: 5 bases; junction bases outside the gene matches: 6. CDR3 length: 14 residues. The CDR3 loop is CASSRDSVNNEQFF. The CDR3 DNA is TGTGCCAGCAGCCGGGACAGCGTCAACAATGAGCAGTTCTTC.